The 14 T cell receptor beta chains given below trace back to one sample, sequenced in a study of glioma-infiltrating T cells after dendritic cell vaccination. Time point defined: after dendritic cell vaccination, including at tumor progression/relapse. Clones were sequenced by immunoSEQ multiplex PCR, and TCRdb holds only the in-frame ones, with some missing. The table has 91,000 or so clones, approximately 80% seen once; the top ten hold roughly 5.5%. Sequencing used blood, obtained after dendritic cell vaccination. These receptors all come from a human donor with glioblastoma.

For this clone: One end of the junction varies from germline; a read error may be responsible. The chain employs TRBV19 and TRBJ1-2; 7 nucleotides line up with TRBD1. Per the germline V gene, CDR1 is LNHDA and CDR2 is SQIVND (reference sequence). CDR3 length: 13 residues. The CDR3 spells CAGARTGYYDYTF. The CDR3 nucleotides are TGTGCCGGGGCTAGGACAGGCTACTATGACTACACCTTC.

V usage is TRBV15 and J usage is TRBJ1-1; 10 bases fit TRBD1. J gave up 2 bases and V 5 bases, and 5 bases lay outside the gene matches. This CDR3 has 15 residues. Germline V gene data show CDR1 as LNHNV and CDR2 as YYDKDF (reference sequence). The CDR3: CATSVPTGGNTEAFF. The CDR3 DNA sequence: TGTGCCACCAGCGTCCCGACAGGGGGCAACACTGAAGCTTTCTTT.

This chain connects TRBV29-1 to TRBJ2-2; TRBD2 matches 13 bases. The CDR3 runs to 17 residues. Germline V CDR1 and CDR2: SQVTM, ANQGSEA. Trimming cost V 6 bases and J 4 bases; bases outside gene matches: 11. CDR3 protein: CSVGGLAGRSGTGELFF. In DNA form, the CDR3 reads TGCAGCGTCGGGGGACTAGCGGGGCGCTCCGGCACCGGGGAGCTGTTTTTT.

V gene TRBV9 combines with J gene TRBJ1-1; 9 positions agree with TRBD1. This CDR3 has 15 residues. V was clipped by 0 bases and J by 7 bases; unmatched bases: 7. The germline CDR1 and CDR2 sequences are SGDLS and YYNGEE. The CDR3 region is CASSVGVQGAGEAFF. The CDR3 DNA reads TGTGCCAGCAGCGTAGGGGTACAGGGGGCGGGTGAAGCTTTCTTT.

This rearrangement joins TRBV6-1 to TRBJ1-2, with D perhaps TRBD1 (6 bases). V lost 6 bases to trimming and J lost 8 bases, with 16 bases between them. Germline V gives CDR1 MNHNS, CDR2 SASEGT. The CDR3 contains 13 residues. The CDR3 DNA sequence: TGTGCCAGCAGAGATCAGGGGAGCTTGGGCTACACCTTC. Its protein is CASRDQGSLGYTF.

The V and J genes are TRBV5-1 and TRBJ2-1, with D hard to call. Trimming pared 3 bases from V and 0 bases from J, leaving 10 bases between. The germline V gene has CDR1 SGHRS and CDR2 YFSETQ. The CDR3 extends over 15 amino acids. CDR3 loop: CASSSYRSSYNEQFF. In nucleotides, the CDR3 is TGCGCCAGCAGCTCCTATAGGAGCTCCTACAATGAGCAGTTCTTC.

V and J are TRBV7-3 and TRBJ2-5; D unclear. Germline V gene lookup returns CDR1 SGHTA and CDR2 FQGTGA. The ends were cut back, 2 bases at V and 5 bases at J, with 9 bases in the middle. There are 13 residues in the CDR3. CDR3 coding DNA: TGTGCCAGCAGCTTAGCGGAGAGGGAGACCCAGTACTTC. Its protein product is CASSLAERETQYF.

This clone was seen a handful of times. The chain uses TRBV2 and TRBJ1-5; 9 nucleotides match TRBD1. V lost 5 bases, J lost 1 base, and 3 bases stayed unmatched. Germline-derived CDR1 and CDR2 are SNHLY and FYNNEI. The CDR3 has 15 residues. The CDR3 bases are TGTGCCAGCAGTTTACAGGGGGCAAGCAATCAGCCCCAGCATTTT. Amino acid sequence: CASSLQGASNQPQHF.

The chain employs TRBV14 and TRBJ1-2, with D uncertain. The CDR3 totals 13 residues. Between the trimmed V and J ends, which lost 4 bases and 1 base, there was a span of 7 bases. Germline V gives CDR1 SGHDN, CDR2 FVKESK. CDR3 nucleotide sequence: TGTGCCAGCAGCCCACACCTTAACTATGGCTACACCTTC. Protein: CASSPHLNYGYTF. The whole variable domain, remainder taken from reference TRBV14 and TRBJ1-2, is EAGVTQFPSHSVIEKGQTVTLRCDPISGHDNLYWYRRVMGKEIKFLLHFVKESKQDESGMPNNRFLAERTGGTYSTLKVQPAELEDSGVYFCASSPHLNYGYTFGSGTRLTVV.

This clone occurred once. The DNA for the CDR3 is TGTGCCAGCTCATCCGACTGGGGGGGCACTGAAGCTTTCTTT. Translating gives CASSSDWGGTEAFF. This chain connects TRBV18 to TRBJ1-1, with D maybe TRBD1 (5 bases). CDR1 and CDR2 from the germline V gene are KGHSH and LQKENI. Trimming left V 5 bases short and J 4 bases short, with 14 bases between. The CDR3 runs 14 residues.

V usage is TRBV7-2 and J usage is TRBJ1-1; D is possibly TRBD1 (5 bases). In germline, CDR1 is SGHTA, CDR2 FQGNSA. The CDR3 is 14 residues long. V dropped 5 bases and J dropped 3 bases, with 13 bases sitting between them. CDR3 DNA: TGTGCCAGCAGCGCGAAGGGGTTGTACACTGAAGCTTTCTTT. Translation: CASSAKGLYTEAFF.

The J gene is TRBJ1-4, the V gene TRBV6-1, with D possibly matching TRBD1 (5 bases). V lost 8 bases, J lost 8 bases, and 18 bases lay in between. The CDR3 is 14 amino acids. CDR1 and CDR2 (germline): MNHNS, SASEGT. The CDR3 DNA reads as TGTGCCAGCGGCCGAGTTGCAGGGATCGAAAAACTGTTTTTT. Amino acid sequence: CASGRVAGIEKLFF.

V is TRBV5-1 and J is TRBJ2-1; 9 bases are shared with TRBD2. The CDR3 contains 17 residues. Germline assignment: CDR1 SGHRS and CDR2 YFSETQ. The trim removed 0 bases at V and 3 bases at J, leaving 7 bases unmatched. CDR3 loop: CASSLAASGNHYNEQFF. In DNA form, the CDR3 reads TGCGCCAGCAGCTTGGCGGCTAGCGGGAACCACTACAATGAGCAGTTCTTC.

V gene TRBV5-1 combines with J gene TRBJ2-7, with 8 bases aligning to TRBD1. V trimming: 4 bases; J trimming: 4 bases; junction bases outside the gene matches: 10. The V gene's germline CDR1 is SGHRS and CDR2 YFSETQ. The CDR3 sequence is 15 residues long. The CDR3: CASSPGTGHGYEQYF. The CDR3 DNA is TGCGCCAGCAGCCCGGGGACAGGCCACGGATACGAGCAGTACTTC.